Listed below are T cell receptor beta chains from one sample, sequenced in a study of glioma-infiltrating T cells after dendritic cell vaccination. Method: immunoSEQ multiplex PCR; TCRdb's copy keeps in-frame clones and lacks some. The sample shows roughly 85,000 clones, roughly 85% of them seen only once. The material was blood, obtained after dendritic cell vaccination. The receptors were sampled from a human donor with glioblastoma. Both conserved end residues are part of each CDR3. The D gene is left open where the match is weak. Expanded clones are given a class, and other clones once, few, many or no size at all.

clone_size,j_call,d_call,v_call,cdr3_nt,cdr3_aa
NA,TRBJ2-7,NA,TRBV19,TGTGCCAGTAGTTACGGGGAACAATATAACGAGCAGTACTTC,CASSYGEQYNEQYF
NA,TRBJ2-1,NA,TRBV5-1,TGCGCCAGCAGCCCAGGACAGAGAACTTACAATGAGCAGTTCTTC,CASSPGQRTYNEQFF
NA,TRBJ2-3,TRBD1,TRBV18,TGTGCCAGCTCATTCGGAGGACAGGGAGCGGGAGATACGCAGTATTTT,CASSFGGQGAGDTQYF
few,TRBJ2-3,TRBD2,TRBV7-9,TGTGCCAGCAGCTTAGCGGGGGGGACAGATACGCAGTATTTT,CASSLAGGTDTQYF
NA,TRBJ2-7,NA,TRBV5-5,TGTGCCAGCAGCTCTCCAGGCAGGACCTACGAGCAGTACTTC,CASSSPGRTYEQYF
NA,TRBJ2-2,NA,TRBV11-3,TGTGCCAGCAGCTTAGGGCAGATGACCGGGGAGCTGTTTTTT,CASSLGQMTGELFF
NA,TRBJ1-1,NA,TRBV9,TGTGCCAGCAGCGTAGTCACGGAGGGCACTGAAGCTTTCTTT,CASSVVTEGTEAFF
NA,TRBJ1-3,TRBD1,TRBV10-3,TGTGCCATCAGTGTCCAGGACAGGGGAAACACCATATATTTT,CAISVQDRGNTIYF
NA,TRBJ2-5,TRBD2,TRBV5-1,TGCGCCAGCAGCTTGGTCTCCGGGACTAGCGGGCCAGGGGGGGAGACCCAGTACTTC,CASSLVSGTSGPGGETQYF
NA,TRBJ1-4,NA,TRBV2,TGTGCCAGCGTACAACAGGGTTGGAATGAAAAACTGTTTTTT,CASVQQGWNEKLFF
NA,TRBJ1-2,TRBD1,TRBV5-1,TGCGCCAGCAGCAAGGGGGGTGGACAGGGGAATTCGGGCTACACCTTC,CASSKGGGQGNSGYTF
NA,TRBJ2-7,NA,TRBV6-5,TGTGCCAGCAGACGAGGGTATCCCTCCTACGAGCAGTACTTC,CASRRGYPSYEQYF
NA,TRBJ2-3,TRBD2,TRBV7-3,TGTGCCAGCAGCTTAACCCGACTAGCGGGACGAACGGATACGCAGTATTTT,CASSLTRLAGRTDTQYF
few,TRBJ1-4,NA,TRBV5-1,TGCGCCAGCAGCCGCACGGACACCCAACTGGAAAAACTGTTTTTT,CASSRTDTQLEKLFF
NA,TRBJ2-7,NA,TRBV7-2,TGTGCCAGCAGGTCCCTGGGGGGGGCTGGCGAGCAGTACTTC,CASRSLGGAGEQYF
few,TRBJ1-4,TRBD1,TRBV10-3,TGTGCCATCAGAGAGGGACAGGGAAGTGTCGAAAAACTGTTTTTT,CAIREGQGSVEKLFF
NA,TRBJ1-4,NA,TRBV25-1,TGTGCCAGCAGTGAATTAGGGGTTGGTGAAAAACTGTTTTTT,CASSELGVGEKLFF
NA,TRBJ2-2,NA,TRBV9,TGTGCCAGTAGGTCGGCCAGCAGCGTAGGCGAGACAGGAGACACCGGGGAGCTGTTTTTT,CASRSASSVGETGDTGELFF
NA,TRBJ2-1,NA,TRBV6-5,TGTGCCAGCAGTTACTCTGGAAGTCGCGGCGGAGAGTTCTTC,CASSYSGSRGGEFF
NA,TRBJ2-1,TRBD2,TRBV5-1,TGCGCCAGCAGCTGGAAAAGCGGGAGCACAGGCAATGAGCAGTTCTTC,CASSWKSGSTGNEQFF
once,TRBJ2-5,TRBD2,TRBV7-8,TGTGCCAGCAGCTTGCGGGGGGCGGGAGAGACCCAGTACTTC,CASSLRGAGETQYF
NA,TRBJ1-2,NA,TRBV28,TGTGCCGCAGCCCCACGGGTTAAGGGGAAAGAGGGCTACACCTTC,CAAAPRVKGKEGYTF
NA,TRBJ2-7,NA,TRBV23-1,TGCGCCAGCAGTCAATGGGGCAGGGGTCGTTACGAGCAGTACTTC,CASSQWGRGRYEQYF
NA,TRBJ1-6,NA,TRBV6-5,TGTGCCAGCAGAACAACAGGGTTGTATAATTCACCCCTCCACTTT,CASRTTGLYNSPLHF
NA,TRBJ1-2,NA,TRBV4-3,TGCGCCAGCAGCCAAGATGATGGCAGGGGAAATGGCTACACCTTC,CASSQDDGRGNGYTF
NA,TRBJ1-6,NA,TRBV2,TGTGCCAGCAGTGAAGGGCTCTTAAATAATTCACCCCTCCACTTT,CASSEGLLNNSPLHF
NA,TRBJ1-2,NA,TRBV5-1,TGCGCCAGCCTTACTGAGCCGGGACAAAAAAACTATGGCTACACCTTC,CASLTEPGQKNYGYTF
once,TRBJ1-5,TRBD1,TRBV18,TGTGCCAGCTCACCCTCGACCGGGACAGGGGTTTTAAATCAGCCCCAGCATTTT,CASSPSTGTGVLNQPQHF
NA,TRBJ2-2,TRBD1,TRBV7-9,TGTGCCAGCAGCTTAGCGGTTTCTGGGACAGGGAACACCGGGGAGCTGTTTTTT,CASSLAVSGTGNTGELFF
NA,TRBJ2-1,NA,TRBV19,TGTGCCAGTAGCGACGACAGGAACTCCTACAATGAGCAGTTCTTC,CASSDDRNSYNEQFF
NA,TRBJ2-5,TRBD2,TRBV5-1,TGCGCCAGCAGAACGGAGCGGGAGTTAGAGACCCAGTACTTC,CASRTERELETQYF
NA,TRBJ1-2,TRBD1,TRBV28,TGTGCCAGCCGCGGAGGGGGTGCTTACGGGACAGGGGTTCTCGGTGGCTACACCTTC,CASRGGGAYGTGVLGGYTF
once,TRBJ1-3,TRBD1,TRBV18,TGTGCCAGCTCCAGCAAGGGGGCCTCTGGAAACACCATATATTTT,CASSSKGASGNTIYF
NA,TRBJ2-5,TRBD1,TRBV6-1,TGTGCCAGCAGTGGGGGACAGGGTGACCAAGAGACCCAGTACTTC,CASSGGQGDQETQYF
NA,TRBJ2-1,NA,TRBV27,TGTGCCAGCAGTTTAAAGGCAGGGGTAAGAGAGCAGTTCTTC,CASSLKAGVREQFF